The 10 T cell receptor beta chains given below trace back to one sample, sequenced in a study of blood T cells in healthy people across ages. For the second PCR, which ran for roughly 6 to 11 cycles, a sample-barcoded 5' primer and a J-beta primer mix were used. TCRdb reprocessed the 5' RACE reads with MiXCR, giving one entry per CDR3 protein. The sample holds about 680,000 distinct CDR3 sequences, approximately 50% seen once. Sequenced material: blood. The receptors were gathered from a woman aged 60-75 years in good health.

This clonotype showed up just a few times. V and J are TRBV29-1 and TRBJ1-4, with TRBD1 identical over 9 bases. CDR1 is SQVTM and CDR2 is ANQGSEA in the germline V gene. The CDR3 extends over 14 amino acids. V lost 6 bases to trimming and J lost 8 bases; unmatched junction nucleotides: 10. In DNA form, the CDR3 reads TGCAGCGTGGACACCGGGACAGGGACCGAAAAACTGTTTTTT. It yields the protein CSVDTGTGTEKLFF.

There are a few counts of this clonotype. This rearrangement joins TRBV3-1 to TRBJ1-1; 7 bases match TRBD1. The germline V gene has CDR1 LGHDT and CDR2 YNNKEL (reference sequence). There are 16 residues in the CDR3. Germline trimming cut 2 bases from V and 5 bases from J; bases unmatched to any gene: 11. The DNA for the CDR3 is TGTGCCAGCAGCCAAAGAACACCTCAGGGGGGGACTGAAGCTTTCTTT. Protein sequence: CASSQRTPQGGTEAFF.

V and J are TRBV2 and TRBJ1-6; TRBD1 aligns across 7 bases. Per the germline V gene, CDR1 is SNHLY and CDR2 is FYNNEI. The CDR3 runs to 14 residues. The V segment lost 6 bases and the J segment 10 bases; nucleotides outside the gene matches: 9. CDR3 in DNA: TGTGCCAGCAGCTTCGACAGGGAAAGATCACCCCTCCACTTT. Its protein product is CASSFDRERSPLHF. The variable domain in full, completed from reference TRBV2 and TRBJ1-6, reads EPEVTQTPSHQVTQMGQEVILRCVPISNHLYFYWYRQILGQKVEFLVSFYNNEISEKSEIFDDQFSVERPDGSNFTLKIRSTKLEDSAMYFCASSFDRERSPLHFGNGTRLTVT.

V usage is TRBV7-3 and J usage is TRBJ2-1; 7 bases line up with TRBD2. The trim removed 5 bases at V and 0 bases at J, leaving 4 bases unmatched. This CDR3 region has 15 residues. Looked up from germline, CDR1 is SGHTA and CDR2 is FQGTGA. DNA of the CDR3: TGTGCCAGCAGCCAGACTAGCCCCTCCTACAATGAGCAGTTCTTC. Translating gives CASSQTSPSYNEQFF.

V usage is TRBV11-1 and J usage is TRBJ2-1; the D gene is possibly TRBD2 (6 bases). CDR1 is SGHAT and CDR2 is FQDESV in the germline V gene (reference sequence). The CDR3 sequence is 12 residues long. Trimming cost V 5 bases and J 14 bases, with 16 bases left between them. This CDR3 is CASSLSGLHEFF. In DNA form, the CDR3 reads TGTGCCAGCAGCCTGTCGGGACTTCACGAGTTCTTC.

V is TRBV7-2 and J is TRBJ2-5, with D hard to call. The length of the CDR3 is 13 residues. Per germline, CDR1 SGHTA and CDR2 FQGNSA. V lost 1 base to trimming and J lost 6 bases, with 9 bases between them. The CDR3 coding sequence is TGTGCCAGCAGCTTAGACGTCGGAAAGACCCAGTACTTC. Translating it yields CASSLDVGKTQYF.

The chain carries TRBV24-1 and TRBJ2-3; the match to TRBD1 covers 10 bases. The ends lost 1 base at V and 2 bases at J; junction bases unmatched: 2. Germline V gene data show CDR1 as KGHDR and CDR2 as SFDVKD. The CDR3 consists of 16 residues. The CDR3 reads CATSDFGTGDTDTQYF. As DNA, the CDR3 is TGTGCCACCAGTGATTTTGGGACAGGGGACACAGATACGCAGTATTTT.

This clonotype was counted many times. The rearrangement uses TRBV6-1 and TRBJ1-3; tentatively, D is TRBD1 (5 bases). This CDR3 has 15 amino acids. Germline V gives CDR1 MNHNS, CDR2 SASEGT. Trimming cost V 4 bases and J 4 bases, with 14 bases left between them. The CDR3 DNA reads as TGTGCCAGCAGTGTGGATGAGGCAGGGGGAAACACCATATATTTT. Encoded protein: CASSVDEAGGNTIYF.

This clonotype was counted between two and nine times. The chain has TRBV6-5 and TRBJ2-7; D remains ambiguous. Trimming shortened V by 8 bases and J by 3 bases, and 5 bases separated the two germline ends. This CDR3 has 10 residues. Germline CDR1 reads MNHEY; CDR2 reads SVGAGI. For the CDR3, the DNA is TGTGCCAGCGGACGCTACGAGCAGTACTTC. This gives the protein CASGRYEQYF.

The genes are TRBV6-5 and TRBJ1-6; maybe TRBD1 (5 bases). Trimming shortened V by 7 bases and J by 4 bases, and 14 bases separated the two germline ends. The CDR3 is 15 residues long. Germline V gene data show CDR1 as MNHEY and CDR2 as SVGAGI. The CDR3 loop reads CASKSWGPYNSPLHF. The CDR3, as DNA: TGTGCCAGCAAATCGTGGGGCCCATATAATTCACCCCTCCACTTT.